Shown below are 22 T cell receptor beta chains from a single sample sequenced in a study of PD-1 blockade in classical Hodgkin lymphoma. Assay: immunoSEQ multiplex PCR; the TCRdb copy retains only in-frame clones and omits some. The sample carries just under 20,000 clones, about 77% recorded once. Documented time point: cycle 4 day 1 (C4D1), after six to seven weeks of nivolumab. Autologous stem cell transplantation was followed by relapse in every patient, and brentuximab vedotin exposure varied. This specimen consisted of peripheral blood mononuclear cells (PBMCs), obtained before the fourth cycle of nivolumab. Receptors were obtained from a human donor with classical Hodgkin lymphoma.

This clone was recorded once. V is TRBV6-5 and J is TRBJ1-3; 10 nucleotides match TRBD1. Unmatched junction bases numbered 5, after V lost 6 bases and J lost 3 bases. The CDR3 sequence is 15 residues long. From germline, CDR1 is MNHEY and CDR2 SVGAGI. The CDR3 DNA reads TGTGCCAGCAGACGACAGGGGGCACGTGGAAACACCATATATTTT. The encoded protein is CASRRQGARGNTIYF.

The count of this clone is one. The chain couples TRBV2 to TRBJ2-4; D remains unclear. The V and J ends lost 3 bases and 7 bases respectively, with 10 bases between them. Germline assignment: CDR1 SNHLY and CDR2 FYNNEI. The CDR3 contains 13 residues. The CDR3 loop reads CASSEVGLNIQYF. The CDR3 DNA reads as TGTGCCAGCAGTGAGGTGGGGTTGAACATTCAGTACTTC.

This clone was counted a single time. The CDR3 coding sequence is TGTGCCAGCAGTGCAGGAAGGTTACTTCTTGTGGAGACCCAGTACTTC. Protein sequence: CASSAGRLLLVETQYF. This chain connects TRBV6-1 to TRBJ2-5, with unresolved D. The V gene lost 4 bases and the J gene lost 5 bases, with 20 bases spanning the gap. Germline loops: CDR1 MNHNS, CDR2 SASEGT. The CDR3 runs 16 residues.

The chain has TRBV11-2 and TRBJ2-4; 10 nucleotides agree with TRBD2. The CDR3 loop spans 17 amino acids. V trimming: 5 bases; J trimming: 7 bases; junction bases outside the gene matches: 14. CDR1 SGHAT and CDR2 FQNNGV come from the germline V gene. The CDR3: CASSPEGSGRPGNIQYF. The CDR3 DNA is TGTGCCAGCAGCCCAGAGGGTAGCGGGAGGCCTGGGAACATTCAGTACTTC.

This chain uses TRBV6-6 with TRBJ2-5; no clear D gene. The CDR3 is 12 amino acids. Germline V CDR1 and CDR2: MNHNY, SVGAGI (reference sequence). Trimming pared 0 bases from V and 3 bases from J, leaving 2 bases between. CDR3 residues: CASSYSKETQYF. The CDR3 region has the DNA TGTGCCAGCAGTTACTCGAAAGAGACCCAGTACTTC.

V and J are TRBV5-5 and TRBJ2-2, with a tentative D call TRBD1 (6 bases). From germline, CDR1 is SGHKS and CDR2 YYEKEE (reference sequence). Trimming took off 4 bases at V and 7 bases at J, with 17 bases between the two ends. The length of the CDR3 is 15 residues. CDR3 sequence: CASSREPRGFGELFF. CDR3 sequence (DNA): TGTGCCAGCAGCCGGGAACCCAGGGGATTCGGGGAGCTGTTTTTT.

V is TRBV28 and J is TRBJ2-1; TRBD1 matches at 11 bases. The junction had 11 bases not matched to a gene; V was cut back by 3 bases and J by 7 bases. This CDR3 region has 17 residues. Germline V gene lookup returns CDR1 MDHEN and CDR2 SYDVKM. Here the CDR3 DNA reads TGTGCCAGCAGTTTTGGAGGGACAGGGGGAAGGTGGAATGAGCAGTTCTTC. Translating gives CASSFGGTGGRWNEQFF.

The chain has TRBV2 and TRBJ2-3; 7 positions match TRBD1. Germline V CDR1 and CDR2: SNHLY, FYNNEI. This CDR3 comprises 13 residues. Germline trimming cut 3 bases from V and 7 bases from J; bases unmatched to any gene: 4. Written as DNA, the CDR3 is TGTGCCAGCAGTGAGCACAGGGGCAATACGCAGTATTTT. This sequence encodes CASSEHRGNTQYF.

Concerning this clone: The germline gene is not matched at one end of the junction; a read error may be the cause. The rearrangement links TRBV6-5 to TRBJ2-3; a weak D match, TRBD1 (5 bases). In germline, CDR1 is MNHEY, CDR2 SVGAGI. CDR3 size: 15 residues. The CDR3 loop reads CACSATESSTDTQYF. CDR3 nucleotide sequence: TGTGCCTGCAGCGCGACAGAATCTAGCACAGATACGCAGTATTTT.

The chain links TRBV10-3 to TRBJ2-3; D not resolved. Germline assignment: CDR1 ENHRY and CDR2 SYGVKD. This CDR3 is built from 15 residues. The V end lost 4 bases, the J end lost 0 bases, and 11 bases lay between the germline ends. This chain's CDR3 is CAISVGGASTDTQYF. The CDR3 DNA reads TGTGCCATCAGTGTGGGTGGTGCTAGCACAGATACGCAGTATTTT.

In this sample, this clone turned up a few times. CDR3 sequence: CASNGDQPQHF. The CDR3 DNA sequence: TGTGCCAGCAACGGGGATCAGCCCCAGCATTTT. V gene TRBV28 combines with J gene TRBJ1-5, with D unclear. Between the trimmed V and J ends, which lost 7 bases and 5 bases, there was a span of 6 bases. This CDR3 has 11 residues. Germline V gene sequence: CDR1 MDHEN, CDR2 SYDVKM.

The chain carries TRBV6-5 and TRBJ2-2, with D maybe TRBD1 (6 bases). The CDR3 has 16 amino acids. CDR1 MNHEY and CDR2 SVGAGI come from the germline V gene. V was shortened by 3 bases and J by 5 bases, with 16 bases between the two germline ends. The CDR3 loop is CASSYLDRYITGELFF. DNA for the CDR3: TGTGCCAGCAGTTATCTGGACAGATATATTACCGGGGAGCTGTTTTTT.

The chain links TRBV10-2 to TRBJ2-3; no definite D call. CDR1 is WSHSY, CDR2 SAAADI, per germline. CDR3 length: 15 amino acids. The V and J ends lost 10 bases and 1 base respectively, with 18 bases between them. The CDR3 coding sequence is TGCGCCATTACTGCAGTTTCCCCTGGCACAGATACGCAGTATTTT. Its translation is CAITAVSPGTDTQYF.

The V gene is TRBV6-5, the J gene TRBJ2-7, with TRBD2 matching over 7 bases. Germline V gives CDR1 MNHEY, CDR2 SVGAGI. The V and J ends lost 1 base and 9 bases, in that order; junction bases with no gene match: 3. This CDR3 contains 12 residues. The chain's CDR3 is CASSYLAGVQYV. Written as DNA, the CDR3 is TGTGCCAGCAGTTACTTGGCGGGGGTGCAGTACGTC.

This sequence joins TRBV5-4 and TRBJ2-1; either TRBD1 or TRBD2 may fit D (6 bases each). The CDR3 sequence is 15 residues long. CDR1 SGHNT and CDR2 YYREEE come from the germline V gene (reference sequence). Trimming left V 4 bases short and J 2 bases short, with 13 bases between. As DNA, the CDR3 is TGTGCCAGCAGCCTCCCCGGGGGCCCCTACAATGAGCAGTTCTTC. Amino acid sequence: CASSLPGGPYNEQFF.

This chain uses TRBV6-6 with TRBJ2-2, with 9 nucleotides matching TRBD2. V was pared by 10 bases and J by 7 bases, with 16 bases of the junction left unmatched. Germline assignment: CDR1 MNHNY and CDR2 SVGAGI (reference sequence). This CDR3 has 16 residues. DNA for the CDR3: TGTGCCACCAACTCCCGGGCGGGGGGGCTGAGCGGGGAGCTGTTTTTT. Translating it yields CATNSRAGGLSGELFF.

The chain employs TRBV19 and TRBJ2-2; unclear D gene. V shed 6 bases and J shed 5 bases, with 19 bases lying between them. Germline V gene data show CDR1 as LNHDA and CDR2 as SQIVND (reference sequence). The CDR3 has 16 residues. The CDR3 region is CASRAEDQSLTGELFF. Here the CDR3 DNA reads TGTGCCAGTAGGGCTGAGGACCAGTCGTTGACCGGGGAGCTGTTTTTT.

Turning to this clone: This sequence is one base from a far larger clone and is likely a read error. This CDR3 reads CSAPRDRGPGYTF. The DNA for the CDR3 is TGCAGCGCCCCACGGGACAGGGGTCCGGGCTACACCTTC. The chain combines TRBV29-1 with TRBJ1-2; 10 nucleotides align to TRBD1. This CDR3 region has 13 residues. V lost 7 bases to trimming and J lost 8 bases; unmatched junction nucleotides: 10. Germline V lookup: CDR1 SQVTM, CDR2 ANQGSEA.

V gene TRBV6-6 combines with J gene TRBJ2-5; 7 bases map to TRBD2. The CDR3 extends over 16 amino acids. V gave up 6 bases and J gave up 3 bases; unmatched junction bases: 13. Germline CDR1 MNHNY, CDR2 SVGAGI (reference sequence). CDR3 DNA: TGTGCCAGCAGCCCCTCTAGGCGGGGGAGAAAAGAGACCCAGTACTTC. Protein product: CASSPSRRGRKETQYF.

This clone was found once. This rearrangement joins TRBV2 to TRBJ1-5, with TRBD1 as a possible D gene (6 bases). Looked up from germline, CDR1 is SNHLY and CDR2 is FYNNEI. This CDR3 contains 15 residues. Trimming left V 4 bases short and J 0 bases short, with 10 bases between. The CDR3 loop is CASSGQETSNQPQHF. The CDR3 bases are TGTGCCAGCAGTGGACAGGAAACTAGCAATCAGCCCCAGCATTTT.

The genes are TRBV7-8 and TRBJ2-1; 11 bases are a match to TRBD1. After removal of 3 bases from V and 7 bases from J, the junction contained 2 bases not matched to a gene. Germline assignment: CDR1 SGHVS and CDR2 FQNEAQ. This CDR3 region has 14 residues. The DNA of the CDR3 is TGTGCCAGCAGCTTGGACAGGGGGCTTAATGAGCAGTTCTTC. It encodes CASSLDRGLNEQFF.

This clone is large by share. V is TRBV4-2 and J is TRBJ1-1; 8 bases align to TRBD1. Unmatched junction bases numbered 12, after V lost 0 bases and J lost 6 bases. The CDR3 runs to 17 residues. Germline values: CDR1 LGHNA, CDR2 YNFKEQ. The CDR3 region has the DNA TGTGCCAGCAGCCAAGATACCCCGACAGGGGCCGACGCTGAAGCTTTCTTT. Protein sequence: CASSQDTPTGADAEAFF.